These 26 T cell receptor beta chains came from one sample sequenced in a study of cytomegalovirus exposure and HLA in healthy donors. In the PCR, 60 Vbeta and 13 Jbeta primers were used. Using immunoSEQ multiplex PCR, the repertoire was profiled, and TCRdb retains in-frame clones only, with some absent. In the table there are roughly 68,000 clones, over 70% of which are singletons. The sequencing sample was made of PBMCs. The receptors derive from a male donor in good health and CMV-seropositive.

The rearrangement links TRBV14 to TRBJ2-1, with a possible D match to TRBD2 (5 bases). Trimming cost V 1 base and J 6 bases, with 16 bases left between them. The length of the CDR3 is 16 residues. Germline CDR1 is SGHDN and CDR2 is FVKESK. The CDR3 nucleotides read TGTGCCAGCAGCCAAGTTCGTCCCGTACGGGGCAATGAGCAGTTCTTC. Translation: CASSQVRPVRGNEQFF.

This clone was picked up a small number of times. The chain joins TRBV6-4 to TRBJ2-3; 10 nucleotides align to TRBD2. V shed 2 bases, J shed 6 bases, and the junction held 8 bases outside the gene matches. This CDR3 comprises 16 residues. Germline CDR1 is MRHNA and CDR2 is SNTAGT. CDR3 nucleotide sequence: TGTGCCAGCAGTGACGGGACTAGCGAGAGGGCCGATACGCAGTATTTT. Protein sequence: CASSDGTSERADTQYF.

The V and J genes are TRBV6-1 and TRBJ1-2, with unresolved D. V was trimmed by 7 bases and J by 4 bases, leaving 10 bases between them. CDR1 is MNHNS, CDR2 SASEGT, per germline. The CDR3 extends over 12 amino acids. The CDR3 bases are TGTGCCAGCATTATGTTTTTCTATGGCTACACCTTC. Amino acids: CASIMFFYGYTF.

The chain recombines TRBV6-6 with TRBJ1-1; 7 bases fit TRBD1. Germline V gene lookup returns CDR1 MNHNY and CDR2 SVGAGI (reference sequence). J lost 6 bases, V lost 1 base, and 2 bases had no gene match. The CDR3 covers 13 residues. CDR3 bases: TGTGCCAGCAGTTACTTCCAGGGGGCTGAAGCTTTCTTT. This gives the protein CASSYFQGAEAFF.

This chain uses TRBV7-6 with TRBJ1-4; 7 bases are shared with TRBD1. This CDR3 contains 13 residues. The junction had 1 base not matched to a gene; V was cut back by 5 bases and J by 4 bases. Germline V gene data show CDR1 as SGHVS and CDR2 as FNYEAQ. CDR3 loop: CASSGTVNEKLFF. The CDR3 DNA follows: TGTGCCAGCAGCGGGACAGTTAATGAAAAACTGTTTTTT.

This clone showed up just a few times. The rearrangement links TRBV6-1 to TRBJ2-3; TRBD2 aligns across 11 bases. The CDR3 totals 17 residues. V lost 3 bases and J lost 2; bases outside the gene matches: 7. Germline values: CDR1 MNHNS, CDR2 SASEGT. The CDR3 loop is CASSDRLAGQNTDTQYF. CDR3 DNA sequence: TGTGCCAGCAGTGACCGACTAGCGGGGCAAAACACAGATACGCAGTATTTT.

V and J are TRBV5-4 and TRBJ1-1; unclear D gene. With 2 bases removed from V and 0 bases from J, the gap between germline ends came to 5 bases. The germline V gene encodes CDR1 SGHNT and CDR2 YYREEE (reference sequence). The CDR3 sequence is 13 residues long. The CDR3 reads CASSFQLNTEAFF. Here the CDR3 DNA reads TGTGCCAGCAGCTTCCAATTGAACACTGAAGCTTTCTTT.

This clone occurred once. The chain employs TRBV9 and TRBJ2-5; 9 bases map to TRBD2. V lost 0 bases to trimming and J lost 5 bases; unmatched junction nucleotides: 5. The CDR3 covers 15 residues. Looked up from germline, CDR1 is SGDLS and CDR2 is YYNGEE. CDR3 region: CASSVELAGRETQYF. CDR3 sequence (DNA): TGTGCCAGCAGCGTAGAACTAGCGGGCCGTGAGACCCAGTACTTC.

CDR3 coding DNA: TGCGCCAGCAGCCAAGGCGGGGCGGGGGAATGGGGCACAGATACGCAGTATTTT. This translates into CASSQGGAGEWGTDTQYF. The genes are TRBV4-3 and TRBJ2-3, with 7 bases matching TRBD2. The CDR3 length is 18 residues. With V trimmed by 1 base and J by 1 base, 11 bases remained unmatched. The germline V gene has CDR1 LGHNA and CDR2 YSLEER.

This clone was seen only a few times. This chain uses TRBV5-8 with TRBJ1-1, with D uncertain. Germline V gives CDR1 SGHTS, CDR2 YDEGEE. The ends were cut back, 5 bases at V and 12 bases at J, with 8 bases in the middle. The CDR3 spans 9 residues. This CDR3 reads CASRRGSFF. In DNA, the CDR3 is TGTGCCAGCAGGCGAGGGTCTTTCTTT.

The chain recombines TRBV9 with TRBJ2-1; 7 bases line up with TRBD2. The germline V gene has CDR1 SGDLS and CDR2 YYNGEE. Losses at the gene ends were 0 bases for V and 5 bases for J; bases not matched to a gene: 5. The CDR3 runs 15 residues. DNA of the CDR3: TGTGCCAGCAGCGTAGCAAGCGGGGCCCACAATGAGCAGTTCTTC. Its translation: CASSVASGAHNEQFF.

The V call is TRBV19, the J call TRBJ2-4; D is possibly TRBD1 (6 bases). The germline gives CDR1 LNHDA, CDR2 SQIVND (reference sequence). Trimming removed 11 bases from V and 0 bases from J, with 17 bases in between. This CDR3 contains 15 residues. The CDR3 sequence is CASRQEPLAKNIQYF. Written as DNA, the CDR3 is TGTGCCTCTAGACAGGAGCCTCTAGCCAAAAACATTCAGTACTTC.

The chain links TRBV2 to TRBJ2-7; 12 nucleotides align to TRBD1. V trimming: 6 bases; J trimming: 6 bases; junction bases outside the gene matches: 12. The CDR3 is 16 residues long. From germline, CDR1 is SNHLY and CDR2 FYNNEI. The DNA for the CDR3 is TGTGCCAGCAGCGAGAACCGGGACAGGGGGCAGCTCGAGCAGTACTTC. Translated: CASSENRDRGQLEQYF. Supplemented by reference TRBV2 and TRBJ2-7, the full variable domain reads EPEVTQTPSHQVTQMGQEVILRCVPISNHLYFYWYRQILGQKVEFLVSFYNNEISEKSEIFDDQFSVERPDGSNFTLKIRSTKLEDSAMYFCASSENRDRGQLEQYFGPGTRLTVT.

CDR3 amino acids: CASSLRGPYGYTF. CDR3 DNA sequence: TGTGCCAGCAGCTTAAGGGGGCCCTATGGCTACACCTTC. The chain employs TRBV5-5 and TRBJ1-2; 7 bases are a match to TRBD1. Unmatched junction bases numbered 2, after V lost 2 bases and J lost 4 bases. The CDR3 length is 13 residues. CDR1 and CDR2 from the germline V gene are SGHKS and YYEKEE (reference sequence).

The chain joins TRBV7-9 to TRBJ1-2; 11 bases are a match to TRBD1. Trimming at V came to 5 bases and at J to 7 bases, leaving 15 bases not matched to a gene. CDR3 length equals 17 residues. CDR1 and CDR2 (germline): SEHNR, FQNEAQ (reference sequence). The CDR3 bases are TGTGCCAGCAGCCGTGGACAGGGGGCGAAAGATCCGAGTGGCTACACCTTC. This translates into CASSRGQGAKDPSGYTF.

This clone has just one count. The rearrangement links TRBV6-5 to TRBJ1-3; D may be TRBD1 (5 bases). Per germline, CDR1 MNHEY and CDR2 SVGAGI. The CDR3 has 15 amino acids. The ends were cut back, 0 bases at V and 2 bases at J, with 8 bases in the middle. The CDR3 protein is CASSYSARAGNTIYF. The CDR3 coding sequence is TGTGCCAGCAGTTACTCCGCCAGGGCTGGAAACACCATATATTTT.

CDR3 nucleotide sequence: TGTGCCAGCAGTTCTCAGGGGGTTGGCTACACCTTC. Its translation: CASSSQGVGYTF. The V call is TRBV2, the J call TRBJ1-2, with 7 bases identical to TRBD1. This CDR3 has 12 amino acids. J was trimmed by 7 bases and V by 5 bases; bases with no gene match: 4. Germline V gene data show CDR1 as SNHLY and CDR2 as FYNNEI.

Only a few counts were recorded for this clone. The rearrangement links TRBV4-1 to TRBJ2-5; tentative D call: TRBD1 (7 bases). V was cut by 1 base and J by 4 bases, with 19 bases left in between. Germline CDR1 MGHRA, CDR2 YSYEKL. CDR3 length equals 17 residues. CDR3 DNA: TGCGCCAGCAGCCAAGGATGGCAGGGGGGCGCGCGAGAGACCCAGTACTTC. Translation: CASSQGWQGGARETQYF.

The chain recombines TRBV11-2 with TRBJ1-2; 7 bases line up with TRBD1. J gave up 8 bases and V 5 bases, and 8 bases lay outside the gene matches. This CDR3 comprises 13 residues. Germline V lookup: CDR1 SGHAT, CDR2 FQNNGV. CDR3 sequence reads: CASSQDRARGYTF. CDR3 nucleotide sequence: TGTGCCAGCAGCCAAGACAGGGCTCGAGGCTACACCTTC.

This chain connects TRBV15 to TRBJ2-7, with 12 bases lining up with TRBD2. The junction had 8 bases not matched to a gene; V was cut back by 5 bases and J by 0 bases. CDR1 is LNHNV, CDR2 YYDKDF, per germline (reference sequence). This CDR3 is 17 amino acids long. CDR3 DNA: TGTGCCACCAGCGGGACTAGCGGGCGAATACACTCCTACGAGCAGTACTTC. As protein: CATSGTSGRIHSYEQYF.

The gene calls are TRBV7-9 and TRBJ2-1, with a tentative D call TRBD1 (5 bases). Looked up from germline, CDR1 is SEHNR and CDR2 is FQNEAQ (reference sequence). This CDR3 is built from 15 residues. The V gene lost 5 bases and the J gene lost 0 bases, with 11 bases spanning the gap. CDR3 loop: CASSRRQSSYNEQFF. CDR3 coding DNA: TGTGCCAGCAGCCGCCGACAGAGCTCCTACAATGAGCAGTTCTTC.

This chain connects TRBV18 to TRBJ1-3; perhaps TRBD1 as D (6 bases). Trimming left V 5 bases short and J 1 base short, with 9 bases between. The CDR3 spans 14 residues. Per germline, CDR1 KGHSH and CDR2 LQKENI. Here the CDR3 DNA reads TGTGCCAGCTCAAACCAGGGGTCTGGAAACACCATATATTTT. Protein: CASSNQGSGNTIYF.

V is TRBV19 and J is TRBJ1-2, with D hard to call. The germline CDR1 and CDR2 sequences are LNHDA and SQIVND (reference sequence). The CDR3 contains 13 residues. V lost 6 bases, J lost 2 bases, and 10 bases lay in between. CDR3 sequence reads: CASRQVTNYGYTF. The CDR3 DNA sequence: TGTGCCAGTAGACAAGTGACAAACTATGGCTACACCTTC.

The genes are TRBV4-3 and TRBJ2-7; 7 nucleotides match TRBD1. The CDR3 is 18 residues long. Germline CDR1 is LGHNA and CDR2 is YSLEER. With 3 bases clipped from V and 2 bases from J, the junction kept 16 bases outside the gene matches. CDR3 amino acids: CASSQARPGQPATYEQYF. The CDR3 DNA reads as TGCGCCAGCAGCCAGGCTCGCCCGGGACAGCCCGCGACCTACGAGCAGTACTTC.

In nucleotides, the CDR3 is TGTGCCAGCAGCGCGACTAGCGGGGGCTGGGATACGCAGTATTTT. Its translation is CASSATSGGWDTQYF. The V and J genes are TRBV6-5 and TRBJ2-3; 12 nucleotides line up with TRBD2. CDR3 length: 15 amino acids. The J segment lost 6 bases and the V segment lost 6 bases, leaving 7 bases of the junction unmatched. The germline CDR1 and CDR2 sequences are MNHEY and SVGAGI.

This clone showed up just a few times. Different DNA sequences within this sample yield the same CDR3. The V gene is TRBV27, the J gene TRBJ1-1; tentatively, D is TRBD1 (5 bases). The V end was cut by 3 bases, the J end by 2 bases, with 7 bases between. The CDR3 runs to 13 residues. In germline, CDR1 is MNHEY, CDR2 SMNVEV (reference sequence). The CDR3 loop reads CASSLGGNTEAFF. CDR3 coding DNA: TGTGCCAGCAGTTTGGGGGGAAACACTGAAGCTTTCTTT.